The sequence of this TCR beta chain was determined in a study of T-cell memory formation after mild COVID-19. CDR1 and CDR2 from the germline V gene are SGDLS and YYNGEE. V was pared by 0 bases and J by 3 bases, with 13 bases between. The CDR3 length is 15 residues. Each CDR3 protein is one row after TCRdb ran MiXCR on the 5' RACE reads. The repertoire holds roughly 610,000 distinct CDR3 sequences, with 17% as singletons. The clonotype comes from an adult woman who had mild COVID-19 (a few samples of this study predate the infection). Cell type and time point are not known. The sample comprised PBMCs or a T cell subset sorted from them (not recorded which). The chain employs TRBV9 and TRBJ2-7; TRBD1 might be the D (5 bases). The CDR3 bases are TGTGCCAGCAGCGTAGGGGGCGGCACCAACTACGAGCAGTACTTC. Protein product: CASSVGGGTNYEQYF.